This TCR beta chain was observed in a study of cytomegalovirus exposure and HLA in healthy donors. Trimming took 4 bases from V and 9 from J; bases not matched to a gene: 19. This CDR3 region has 18 residues. Germline V gene sequence: CDR1 MNHEY, CDR2 SMNVEV (reference sequence). It was with 60 Vbeta and 13 Jbeta primers that the PCR ran. Here immunoSEQ multiplex PCR was the method, and the copy in TCRdb shows in-frame clones only, minus some. Here the sample spans 200,000 to 250,000 clones, more than 75% being singletons. The specimen was PBMCs. V gene TRBV27 combines with J gene TRBJ2-1; 9 nucleotides agree with TRBD2. This TCR derives from a male donor in good health and CMV-seronegative. Written as DNA, the CDR3 is TGTGCCAGCAGTTCCTTTAGCGGGAGTAGACCGAACTGGTCTGAGCAGTTCTTC. This translates into CASSSFSGSRPNWSEQFF.